This T cell receptor (beta chain) was profiled in a study of CD8+ T cells in alopecia areata. The V and J ends lost 0 bases and 5 bases respectively, with 10 bases between them. The CDR3 consists of 14 residues. Germline V lookup: CDR1 LGHNA, CDR2 YSLEER. Extracted RNA was reverse transcribed, and the resulting cDNA served as sequencing template. The assay was immunoSEQ multiplex PCR, and TCRdb's table has in-frame clones only and misses some. The data contain some 56,000 clones, roughly 96% of them singletons. The clonotype originates from a human donor with alopecia areata. The material sequenced was CD8+ T cells sorted from blood, taken at week 0. The chain employs TRBV4-3 and TRBJ2-5; D might be TRBD1 (5 bases). The CDR3 sequence is CASSQEVGVETQYF. The CDR3 region has the DNA TGCGCCAGCAGCCAAGAAGTAGGGGTTGAGACCCAGTACTTC.